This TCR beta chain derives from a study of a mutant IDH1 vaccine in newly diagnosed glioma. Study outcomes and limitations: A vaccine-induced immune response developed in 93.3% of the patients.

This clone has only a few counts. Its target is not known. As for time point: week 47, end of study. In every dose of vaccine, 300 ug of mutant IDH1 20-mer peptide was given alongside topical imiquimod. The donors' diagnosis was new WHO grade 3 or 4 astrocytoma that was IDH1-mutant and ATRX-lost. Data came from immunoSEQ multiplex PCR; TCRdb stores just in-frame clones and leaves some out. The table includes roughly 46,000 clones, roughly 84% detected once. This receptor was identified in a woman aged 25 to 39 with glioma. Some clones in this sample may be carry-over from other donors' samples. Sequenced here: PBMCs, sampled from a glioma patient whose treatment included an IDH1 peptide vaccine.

CDR3 protein: CACSPGTLNTEAFF. The CDR3 region has the DNA TGTGCCTGCTCCCCCGGGACACTGAACACTGAAGCTTTCTTT. The gene calls are TRBV30 and TRBJ1-1, with a weak D call TRBD1 (6 bases). Trimming cost V 6 bases and J 0 bases, with 14 bases left between them. CDR3 length: 14 amino acids. CDR1 and CDR2 from the germline V gene are GTSNPN and SVGIG (reference sequence).